What follows are 6 T cell receptor beta chains derived from one specimen sequenced in a study of sequential checkpoint blockade in melanoma. As for treatment: randomized to nivolumab then ipilimumab (arm A) or the reverse (arm B). Only in-frame clones appear in the TCRdb table, and some are missing; sequencing was by immunoSEQ multiplex PCR. In the table there are 30,000 to 40,000 clones, about 88% of which are singletons. The source was CD8+ T cells sorted from blood (inferred from file names), collected from a patient given nivolumab and ipilimumab in sequence. The source of these receptors is a human donor with melanoma.

This clone showed up just a few times. The chain links TRBV28 to TRBJ1-4; D is perhaps TRBD1 (6 bases). CDR1 MDHEN and CDR2 SYDVKM come from the germline V gene. Trimming left V 8 bases short and J 7 bases short, with 17 bases between. This CDR3 has 14 residues. DNA for the CDR3: TGTGCCAGCGTCCCGGGGGGCGAAGTTGAAAAACTGTTTTTT. This encodes CASVPGGEVEKLFF.

The chain joins TRBV7-9 to TRBJ2-5, with 7 bases fitting TRBD2. The J call may be faulty, since TRBJ2-7 better matches the DNA end. From germline, CDR1 is SEHNR and CDR2 FQNEAQ (reference sequence). The CDR3 covers 14 residues. Written as DNA, the CDR3 is TGTGCCAGCAGCTCGGGACTAACCCTCTACGAGCAGTACTTC. As protein: CASSSGLTLYEQYF.

The chain combines TRBV7-9 with TRBJ1-6; maybe TRBD1 (6 bases). The V gene's germline CDR1 is SEHNR and CDR2 FQNEAQ (reference sequence). V was cut by 5 bases and J by 7 bases, with 18 bases left in between. CDR3 size: 16 residues. The CDR3 spells CASSPGEGGLNSPLHF. The CDR3 DNA is TGTGCCAGCAGCCCCGGGGAGGGGGGATTGAATTCACCCCTCCACTTT. Full variable domain (outside the CDR3, taken from reference TRBV7-9 and TRBJ1-6): DTGVSQNPRHKITKRGQNVTFRCDPISEHNRLYWYRQTLGQGPEFLTYFQNEAQLEKSRLLSDRFSAERPKGSFSTLEIQRTEQGDSAMYLCASSPGEGGLNSPLHFGNGTRLTVT.

V usage is TRBV5-1 and J usage is TRBJ2-5; TRBD2 matches at 7 bases. The J call is doubtful: the DNA matches TRBJ2-7 better. The V gene's germline CDR1 is SGHRS and CDR2 YFSETQ. This CDR3 is 18 amino acids long. As DNA, the CDR3 is TGCGCCAGCAGCCCGCGGGCAGAACTAGCGACATCACTCTACGAGCAGTACTTC. This translates into CASSPRAELATSLYEQYF.

This chain uses TRBV27 with TRBJ1-2; 11 bases fit TRBD1. V lost 5 bases, J lost 7 bases, and 6 bases stayed unmatched. The CDR3 covers 14 residues. The V gene's germline CDR1 is MNHEY and CDR2 SMNVEV (reference sequence). The CDR3 region has the DNA TGTGCCAGCAGTCTTGGACAGGGGGCGGGTGGCTACACCTTC. This sequence encodes CASSLGQGAGGYTF.

V is TRBV27 and J is TRBJ1-5; D is unclear. This CDR3 has 14 amino acids. Deletions cut 2 bases from V and 2 bases from J, with 7 bases between. Looked up from germline, CDR1 is MNHEY and CDR2 is SMNVEV (reference sequence). The CDR3 DNA reads as TGTGCCAGCAGTTTAATGTTCGGCAATCAGCCCCAGCATTTT. It codes for CASSLMFGNQPQHF.